This T cell receptor beta chain was identified during a study of cytomegalovirus exposure and HLA in healthy donors. Study outcomes and limitations: A link between a missense DCLRE1C variant and TCR beta V- and J-gene trimming emerged from a later analysis. A list of around 160 TCR beta chains associated with cytomegalovirus was given.

A word on this clone: Its antigen is still unknown.

A multiplex PCR was run with 60 Vbeta primers and 13 Jbeta primers. As originally analysed: Later, an analysis found about 83 million unique TCR beta chains, and about 10 million of these were shared. Measured with immunoSEQ multiplex PCR; TCRdb has only the in-frame clones, and not every one. From that table come the V and J calls and clone size; the DNA was used to work out D and trimming. The sample records roughly 260,000 clones, about four fifths being singletons. The sequence was obtained from a woman between 40 and 55 years old in good health and CMV-seropositive. The sequenced sample consisted of PBMCs.

The CDR3 is CASSPYGLYEQYF. The CDR3 DNA reads TGCGCCAGCAGCCCCTACGGACTATACGAGCAGTACTTC. The chain combines TRBV5-1 with TRBJ2-5; tentatively, D is TRBD2 (6 bases). The end of the DNA aligns better with TRBJ2-7, so the J call may be wrong. The CDR3 covers 13 residues. Germline CDR1 SGHRS, CDR2 YFSETQ.